This TCR beta chain was identified during a study of blood T cell repertoires in COVID-19 (dated by TCRdb to 2018 to 2020). Study-wide context: Collaborator samples came from the United States, Italy and Spain and covered acute and convalescent phases of COVID-19. A freely available public database, intended as a resource for researchers studying the immune response to SARS-CoV-2, is where the repertoires were released. The prospective study material was composed of cDNA or gDNA derived from T cells, B-cell-depleted T cells, or PBMCs. Samples were obtained from the ongoing ImmuneRACE study (first 160 participants) and from 950 to 1,500 subjects provided by 6 global collaborators. HLA class I and class II types, where available, came from metadata supplied by the sample provider rather than from assay-based typing. The dataset comprised deeply sampled blood TCRbeta repertoires from subjects exposed to, actively infected with, or recovered from COVID-19. A de-identified subject ID, COVID-19 status, age in years and sex were almost always included in the sample metadata. The paper's findings and limits, for the study overall: How much clinical and demographic metadata was included differed by source and by participant, and the metadata was provided uncurated.

A distance of 12 bases separates the germline ends of V and J, which lose 7 bases and 0 bases respectively. From the cysteine through the phenylalanine, the CDR3 covers 14 amino acids. Just the 42-base CDR3 DNA is kept, in frame starting at base 1. The germline V gene provides CDR1 MGHDK and CDR2 SYGVNS. The immunoSEQ Assay, a bias-controlled multiplex PCR, was used to amplify TCRbeta CDR3 regions from genomic DNA. Turning to the authors' computational methods: The number of nucleated cells in each sample was estimated by amplification of reference gene primers within the assay. Sequence reads were collapsed and filtered to measure the absolute abundance of every unique TCRbeta CDR3 rearrangement. For each sample, productive Simpson clonality was calculated as the square root of Simpson's diversity index over productive rearrangements. The immuneACCESS repertoire file appears here via TCRdb, limited to in-frame rearrangements. These files lack a portion of the clones; in checked studies, under half of the deficit traces to unresolved V genes, and the cause of the others is not known. The V and J calls and clone size are taken from that table; D and trimming were inferred from the DNA. The sample table records about 380,000 clones; around nine tenths of these occur just once. The ten largest clones take up about 1.1% of the sample.

Remarks on this clone: Its cognate antigen has yet to be identified. No base qualities exist here, and no much larger clone lies one base off it.

Enrolling through a virtual design, the prospective study's participants ranged in age from roughly 18 to 100 years and lived across some 23 United States geographic areas. In the prospective study, participants were assigned to cohorts based on the clinical history participants reported in a screening survey and a study questionnaire. Recovered participants in ImmuneRACE Cohort 3 were defined as having two consecutive negative NP/OP PCR tests, clearance from a healthcare professional, or resolution of symptoms. In the prospective study, mobile phlebotomists collected whole blood, serum and a nasopharyngeal or oropharyngeal swab from each participant. Participants in the prospective study had the option to provide additional blood draws and questionnaires over an approximately 2-month period. Prospective study blood samples were shipped either frozen or at room temperature before DNA extraction.

The chain links TRBV25-1 with TRBJ1-1, with a weak D call of TRBD1 (5 bases match). The TCR comes from a woman between 18 and 29 years old who had recovered from COVID-19. The sequencing input was PBMCs or T cells enriched from blood (not recorded which). This receptor carries the CDR3 CASTLGDLNTEAFF. The DNA sequence is given as TGTGCCAGCACCCTAGGGGATTTGAACACTGAAGCTTTCTTT.